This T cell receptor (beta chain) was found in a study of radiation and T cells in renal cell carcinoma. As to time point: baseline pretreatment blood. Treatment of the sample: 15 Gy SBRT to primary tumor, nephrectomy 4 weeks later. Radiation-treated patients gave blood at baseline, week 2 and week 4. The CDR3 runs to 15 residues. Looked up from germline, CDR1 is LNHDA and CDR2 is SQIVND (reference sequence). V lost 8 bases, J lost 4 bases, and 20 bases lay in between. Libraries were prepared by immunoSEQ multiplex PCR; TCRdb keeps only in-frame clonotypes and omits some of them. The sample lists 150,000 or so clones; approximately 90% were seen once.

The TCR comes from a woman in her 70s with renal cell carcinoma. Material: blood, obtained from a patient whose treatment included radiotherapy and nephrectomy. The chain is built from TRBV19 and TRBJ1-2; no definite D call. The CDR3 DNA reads TGTGCCAGTTCTACCCCACCCCCGAAGAGCTATGGCTACACCTTC. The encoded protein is CASSTPPPKSYGYTF.